This T cell receptor beta chain was observed in a study of blood T cell repertoires in COVID-19. The wider study: The origin of the acute and convalescent COVID-19 samples was the United States, Italy and Spain. From T cells, B-cell-depleted T cells, or PBMCs came the material, which was cDNA or gDNA.

Sequencing was performed with immunoSEQ multiplex PCR; in TCRdb, only in-frame clones are kept and a portion is missing. This table has about 430,000 clones, approximately 91% appearing once. Enrolled through a virtual design, the participants were between roughly 18 and 90 years of age and came from approximately 25 US areas. Cohort allocation depended upon clinical history that participants reported. V gave up 6 bases and J gave up 0 bases, with 11 bases separating them. From germline, CDR1 is MNHEY and CDR2 SVGAGI. CDR3 size: 14 residues. The clonotype originates from a woman aged 18-29 years who had been exposed to COVID-19. The sample taken for sequencing was PBMCs or T cells enriched from blood (not recorded which). The chain carries TRBV6-5 and TRBJ1-1; D possibly corresponds to TRBD1 (6 bases). CDR3 nucleotide sequence: TGTGCCAGCAGCCTCAGGGGCATGAACACTGAAGCTTTCTTT. Translated, it gives CASSLRGMNTEAFF.